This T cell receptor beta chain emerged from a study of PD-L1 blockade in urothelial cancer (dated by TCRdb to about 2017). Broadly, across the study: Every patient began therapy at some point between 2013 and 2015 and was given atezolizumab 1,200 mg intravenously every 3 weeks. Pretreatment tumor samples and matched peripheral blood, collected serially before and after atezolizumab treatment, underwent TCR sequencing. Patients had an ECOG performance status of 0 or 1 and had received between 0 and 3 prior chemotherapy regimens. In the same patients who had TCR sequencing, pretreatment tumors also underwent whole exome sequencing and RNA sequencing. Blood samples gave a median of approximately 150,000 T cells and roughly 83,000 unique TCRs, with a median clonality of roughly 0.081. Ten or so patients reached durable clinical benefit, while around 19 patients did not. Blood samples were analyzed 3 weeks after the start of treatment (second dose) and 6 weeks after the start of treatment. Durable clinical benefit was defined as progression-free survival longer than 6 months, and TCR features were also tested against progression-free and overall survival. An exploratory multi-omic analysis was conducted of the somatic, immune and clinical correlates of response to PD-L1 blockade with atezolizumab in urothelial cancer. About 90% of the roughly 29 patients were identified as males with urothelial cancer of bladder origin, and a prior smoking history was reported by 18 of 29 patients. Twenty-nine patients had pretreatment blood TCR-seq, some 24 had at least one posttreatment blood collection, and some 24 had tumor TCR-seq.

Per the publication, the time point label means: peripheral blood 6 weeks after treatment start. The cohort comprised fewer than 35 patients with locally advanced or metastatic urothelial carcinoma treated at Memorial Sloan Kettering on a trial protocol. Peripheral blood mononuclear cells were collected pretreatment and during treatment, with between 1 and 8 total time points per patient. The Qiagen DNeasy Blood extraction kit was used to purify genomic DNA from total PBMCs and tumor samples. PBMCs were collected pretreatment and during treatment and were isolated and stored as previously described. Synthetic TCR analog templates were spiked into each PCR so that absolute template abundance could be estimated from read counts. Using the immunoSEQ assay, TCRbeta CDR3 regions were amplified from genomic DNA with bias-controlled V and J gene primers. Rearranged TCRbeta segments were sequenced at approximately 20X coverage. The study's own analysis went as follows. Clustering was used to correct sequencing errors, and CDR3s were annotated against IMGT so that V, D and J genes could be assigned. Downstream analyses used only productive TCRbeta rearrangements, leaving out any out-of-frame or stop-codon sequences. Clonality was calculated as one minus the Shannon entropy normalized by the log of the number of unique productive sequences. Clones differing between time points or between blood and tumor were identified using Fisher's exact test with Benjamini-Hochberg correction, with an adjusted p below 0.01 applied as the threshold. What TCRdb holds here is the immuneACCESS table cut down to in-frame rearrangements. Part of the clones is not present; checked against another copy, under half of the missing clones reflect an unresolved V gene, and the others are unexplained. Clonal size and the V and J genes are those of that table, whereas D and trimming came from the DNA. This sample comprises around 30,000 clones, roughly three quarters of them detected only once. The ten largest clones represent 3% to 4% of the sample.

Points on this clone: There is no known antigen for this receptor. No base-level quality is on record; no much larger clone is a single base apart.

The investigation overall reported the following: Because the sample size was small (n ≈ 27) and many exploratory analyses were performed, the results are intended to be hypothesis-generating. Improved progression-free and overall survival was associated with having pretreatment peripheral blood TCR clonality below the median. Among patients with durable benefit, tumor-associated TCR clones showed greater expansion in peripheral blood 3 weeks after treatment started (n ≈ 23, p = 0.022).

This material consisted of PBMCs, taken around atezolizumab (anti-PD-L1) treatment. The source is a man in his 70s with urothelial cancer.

The DNA sequence follows: TGTGCCAGCAGTTACTCGTTTGGACAGGGGAGGAATGAGCAGTTCTTC. The resulting protein is CASSYSFGQGRNEQFF. The chain employs TRBV6-5 and TRBJ2-1, with TRBD1 matching 9 junction bases. The germline V and J ends show losses of 0 bases and 7 bases respectively, and no gene match explains 7 bases of the junction. CDR1 and CDR2 were assigned from the germline V gene as MNHEY and SVGAGI. The CDR3 measures 16 amino acids from cysteine to phenylalanine. Just CDR3 DNA is preserved here, 48 bases in frame from base 1.